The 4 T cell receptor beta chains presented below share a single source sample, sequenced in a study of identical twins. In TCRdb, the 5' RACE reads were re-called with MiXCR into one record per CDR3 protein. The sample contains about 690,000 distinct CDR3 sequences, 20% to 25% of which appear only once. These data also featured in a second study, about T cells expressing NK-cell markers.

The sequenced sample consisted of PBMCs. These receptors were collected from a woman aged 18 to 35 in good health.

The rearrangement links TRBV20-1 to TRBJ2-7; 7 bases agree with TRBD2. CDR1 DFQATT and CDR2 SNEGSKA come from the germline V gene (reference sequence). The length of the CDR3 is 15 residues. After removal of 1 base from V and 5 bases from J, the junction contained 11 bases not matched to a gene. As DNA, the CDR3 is TGCAGTGCTAGAGCCCCTATCTTCAGCGGGGACGAGCAGTACTTC. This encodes CSARAPIFSGDEQYF.

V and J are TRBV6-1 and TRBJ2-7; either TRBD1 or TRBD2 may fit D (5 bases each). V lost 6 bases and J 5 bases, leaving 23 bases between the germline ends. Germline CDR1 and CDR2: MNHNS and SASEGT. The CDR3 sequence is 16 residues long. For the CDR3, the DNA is TGTGCCAGCAGCCAAAGGAGGCAGGGTGGTGTGCACGAGCAGTACTTC. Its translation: CASSQRRQGGVHEQYF.

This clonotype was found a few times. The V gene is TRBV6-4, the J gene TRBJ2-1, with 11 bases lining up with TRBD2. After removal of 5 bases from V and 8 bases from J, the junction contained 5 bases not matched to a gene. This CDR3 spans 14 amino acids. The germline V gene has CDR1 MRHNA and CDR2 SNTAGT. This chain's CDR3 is CASSSLAGADEQFF. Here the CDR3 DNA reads TGTGCCAGCAGTTCACTAGCGGGAGCCGATGAGCAGTTCTTC.

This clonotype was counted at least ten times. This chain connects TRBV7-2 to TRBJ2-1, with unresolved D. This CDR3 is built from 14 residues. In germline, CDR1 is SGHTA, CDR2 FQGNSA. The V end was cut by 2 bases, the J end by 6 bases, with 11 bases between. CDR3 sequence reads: CASSLHSGPNEQFF. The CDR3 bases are TGTGCCAGCAGCTTACATTCGGGCCCCAATGAGCAGTTCTTC. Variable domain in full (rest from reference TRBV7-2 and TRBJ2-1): GAGVSQSPSNKVTEKGKDVELRCDPISGHTALYWYRQSLGQGLEFLIYFQGNSAPDKSGLPSDRFSAERTGGSVSTLTIQRTQQEDSAVYLCASSLHSGPNEQFFGPGTRLTVL.